This T cell receptor (beta chain) was identified during a study of glioma-infiltrating T cells. Study findings and constraints: Only very few CDR3 sequences appeared in both tissue and blood.

Amplification of TCR alpha and beta CDR3 regions from RNA used iRepertoire nested multiplex PCR. Input was roughly 95-400 ng of tissue mRNA or PBMC total RNA. TCRdb reprocessed the multiplex PCR reads via MiXCR and lists one record per CDR3 protein. The repertoire holds around 93,000 distinct CDR3 sequences, 35% to 45% seen once, with more than 30% in the top ten. This clonotype occurred many times. What it binds is not known. The CDR3 runs to 16 residues. J was trimmed by 2 bases and V by 5 bases; bases with no gene match: 7. CDR1 and CDR2 (germline): MNHNS, SASEGT. The chain couples TRBV6-1 to TRBJ2-3; the match to TRBD1 covers 10 bases. The TCR comes from a human donor with low-grade glioma or glioblastoma, undergoing nonglioma brain surgery, or in good health (not recorded which). Material for sequencing was glioma tissue, nonneoplastic brain tissue, or PBMCs (not recorded which). CDR3 loop: CASSSADRGYTDTQYF. CDR3 in DNA: TGTGCCAGCAGTTCCGCGGACAGGGGGTACACAGATACGCAGTATTTT.